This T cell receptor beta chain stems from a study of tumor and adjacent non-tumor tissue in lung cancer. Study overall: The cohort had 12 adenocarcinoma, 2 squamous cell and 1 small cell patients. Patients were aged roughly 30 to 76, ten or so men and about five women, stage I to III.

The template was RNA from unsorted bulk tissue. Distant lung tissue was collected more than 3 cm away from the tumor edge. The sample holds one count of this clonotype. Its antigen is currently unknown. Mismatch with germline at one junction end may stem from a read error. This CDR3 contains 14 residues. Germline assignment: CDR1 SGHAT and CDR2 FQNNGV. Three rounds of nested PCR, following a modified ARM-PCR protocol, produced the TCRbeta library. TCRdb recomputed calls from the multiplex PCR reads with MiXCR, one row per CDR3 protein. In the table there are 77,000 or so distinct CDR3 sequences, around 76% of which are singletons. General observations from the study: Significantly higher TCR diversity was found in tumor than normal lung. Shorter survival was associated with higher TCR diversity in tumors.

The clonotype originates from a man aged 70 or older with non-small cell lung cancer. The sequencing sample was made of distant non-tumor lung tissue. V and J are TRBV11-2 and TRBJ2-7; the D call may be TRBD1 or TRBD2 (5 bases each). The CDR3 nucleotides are TGTGCCAGCAGCGGGGACGGCATAAGCTACGAACAGTACTTC. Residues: CASSGDGISYEQYF.